This is a list of T cell receptor beta chains from one sample in a study of cytomegalovirus exposure and HLA in healthy donors. Assay: immunoSEQ multiplex PCR; the TCRdb copy retains only in-frame clones and omits some. The specimen's table records around 76,000 clones. Sequences were obtained from PBMCs. These receptor sequences come from a middle-aged man in good health and CMV-seronegative. Each CDR3 is given with its conserved first and last residue. A D gene is named only where the DNA matches it firmly.

d_gene,v_gene,j_gene,CDR3aa,CDR3nt
-,TRBV25-1,TRBJ2-7,CASSDPGHPYEQYF,TGTGCCAGCAGTGACCCGGGACACCCCTACGAGCAGTACTTC
TRBD2,TRBV19,TRBJ2-1,CASSIGGTSGTGVYNEQFF,TGTGCCAGTAGTATAGGAGGGACTAGCGGGACGGGAGTCTACAATGAGCAGTTCTTC
-,TRBV7-9,TRBJ2-7,CAITDMSSYEQYF,TGTGCCATTACGGACATGTCCTCCTACGAGCAGTACTTC
-,TRBV7-9,TRBJ2-7,CASSLGGGRGYEQYF,TGTGCCAGCAGCTTAGGCGGCGGCAGGGGCTACGAGCAGTACTTC
-,TRBV5-4,TRBJ1-1,CASKLQGNTEAFF,TGTGCCAGTAAACTTCAGGGGAACACTGAAGCTTTCTTT
TRBD2,TRBV4-2,TRBJ2-3,CASSHRSRRGGREGADTQYF,TGTGCCAGCAGCCATCGATCTAGGCGGGGGGGCCGAGAGGGGGCAGATACGCAGTATTTT
-,TRBV4-2,TRBJ1-5,CASSQTVNGNQPQHF,TGTGCCAGCAGCCAAACTGTTAATGGCAATCAGCCCCAGCATTTT
-,TRBV5-1,TRBJ2-3,CASSLVQLTDTQYF,TGCGCCAGCAGCTTGGTACAGTTGACAGATACGCAGTATTTT
TRBD2,TRBV4-3,TRBJ2-1,CASSQDRTSGSYNEQFF,TGCGCCAGCAGCCAAGATCGGACTAGCGGGAGCTACAATGAGCAGTTCTTC
-,TRBV10-1,TRBJ2-7,CASSESKMGGEQYF,TGCGCCAGCAGTGAGTCCAAAATGGGGGGCGAGCAGTACTTC
TRBD1,TRBV4-1,TRBJ1-2,CASSAGTAYGYTF,TGCGCCAGCAGCGCCGGGACAGCCTATGGCTACACCTTC
TRBD2,TRBV5-4,TRBJ2-1,CASSLELAGKGDNEQFF,TGTGCCAGCAGCTTGGAGCTAGCGGGAAAGGGGGACAATGAGCAGTTCTTC
TRBD1,TRBV10-3,TRBJ1-2,CAISLGQTNYGYTF,TGTGCCATCAGCTTGGGACAGACTAACTATGGCTACACCTTC
TRBD1,TRBV28,TRBJ1-2,CASSSSGQGDYGYTF,TGTGCCAGCAGTTCATCGGGACAGGGGGACTATGGCTACACCTTC
-,TRBV7-2,TRBJ2-2,CASSLLRANTGELFF,TGTGCCAGCAGCTTACTGAGGGCGAACACCGGGGAGCTGTTTTTT
-,TRBV5-1,TRBJ1-6,CASSLEANSGSPLHF,TGCGCCAGCAGCTTGGAGGCGAATTCGGGTTCACCCCTCCACTTT
-,TRBV28,TRBJ1-5,CASSPWGGNQPQHF,TGTGCCAGCAGCCCCTGGGGGGGCAATCAGCCCCAGCATTTT
TRBD2,TRBV2,TRBJ2-3,CASSFSGGTDTQYF,TGTGCCAGCAGCTTTAGCGGGGGCACAGATACGCAGTATTTT
TRBD1,TRBV28,TRBJ2-3,CASSLEGQGVDTQYF,TGTGCCAGCAGTTTAGAGGGACAGGGGGTTGATACGCAGTATTTT
-,TRBV7-2,TRBJ1-2,CASSLGRLYGYTF,TGTGCCAGCAGCTTAGGGCGGCTGTATGGCTACACCTTC
-,TRBV10-1,TRBJ2-7,CASSEWGRPYEQYF,TGCGCCAGCAGTGAATGGGGGAGGCCCTACGAGCAGTACTTC
TRBD2,TRBV9,TRBJ2-7,CASSLEGTSGPHYEQYF,TGTGCCAGCAGCCTGGAAGGGACTAGCGGACCCCATTACGAGCAGTACTTC
TRBD2,TRBV2,TRBJ2-7,CATAGAYEQYF,TGTGCCACCGCGGGAGCCTACGAGCAGTACTTC
-,TRBV2,TRBJ2-3,CASSRGRSTDTQYF,TGTGCCAGCAGTCGTGGCAGGAGCACAGATACGCAGTATTTT
-,TRBV5-6,TRBJ2-7,CASSLLYGTSGSEQYF,TGTGCCAGCAGCCTTTTATACGGGACTTCTGGCTCCGAGCAGTACTTC
-,TRBV12-5,TRBJ2-3,CASGLVPGGPDTQYF,TGTGCTAGTGGTTTGGTTCCCGGGGGGCCAGATACGCAGTATTTT
TRBD2,TRBV28,TRBJ2-7,CASSLGRGTYEQYF,TGTGCCAGCAGTTTAGGGCGGGGGACGTACGAGCAGTACTTC
-,TRBV11-2,TRBJ2-5,CASSLVQGQETQYF,TGTGCCAGCAGCTTAGTACAGGGACAAGAGACCCAGTACTTC
TRBD1,TRBV27,TRBJ1-1,CASNGQGISEAFF,TGTGCCAGCAATGGACAGGGGATATCTGAAGCTTTCTTT
-,TRBV6-4,TRBJ1-4,CASSDPKGERNEKLFF,TGTGCCAGCAGTGACCCCAAGGGGGAGAGGAATGAAAAACTGTTTTTT
-,TRBV6-5,TRBJ2-7,CASSYSNPGVSYEQYF,TGTGCCAGCAGTTACTCGAATCCGGGAGTTTCCTACGAGCAGTACTTC
TRBD1,TRBV2,TRBJ2-7,CAGGQGSYEQYF,TGTGCCGGAGGACAGGGGAGCTACGAGCAGTACTTC
TRBD1,TRBV5-5,TRBJ2-7,CASSLAATGGTGQYF,TGTGCCAGCAGCTTGGCGGCGACAGGGGGAACGGGGCAGTACTTC
-,TRBV7-6,TRBJ1-2,CASSLVAGINYGYTF,TGTGCCAGCAGCTTAGTGGCCGGGATCAACTATGGCTACACCTTC
-,TRBV5-4,TRBJ2-5,CASSLGGKEEGTQYF,TGTGCCAGCAGCTTGGGGGGAAAGGAAGAGGGGACCCAGTACTTC
TRBD1,TRBV5-6,TRBJ1-5,CASSLTGAGNQPQHF,TGTGCCAGCAGCTTAACAGGGGCGGGCAATCAGCCCCAGCATTTT
-,TRBV6-5,TRBJ2-3,CASRIKRTSTDTQYF,TGTGCCAGCAGAATTAAGCGGACTAGCACAGATACGCAGTATTTT
-,TRBV15,TRBJ2-5,CATSRDRQETQYF,TGTGCCACCAGCAGAGACCGCCAAGAGACCCAGTACTTC
-,TRBV15,TRBJ2-5,CATSPGGGTQYF,TGTGCCACCAGTCCCGGGGGAGGGACCCAGTACTTC
-,TRBV19,TRBJ1-5,CASSRYSGQSNQPQHF,TGTGCCAGTAGTAGATACAGCGGTCAGAGCAATCAGCCCCAGCATTTT
-,TRBV25-1,TRBJ1-2,CASRRGGYGYTF,TGTGCCAGCAGACGAGGGGGCTATGGCTACACCTTC
-,TRBV18,TRBJ2-6,CASSPLRAGSPGANVLTF,TGTGCCAGCTCACCATTAAGGGCAGGGTCCCCTGGGGCCAACGTCCTGACTTTC
TRBD2,TRBV5-1,TRBJ2-2,CASSLRSGGDTGELFF,TGCGCCAGCAGCTTGAGGTCGGGAGGGGATACCGGGGAGCTGTTTTTT
-,TRBV7-8,TRBJ2-3,CASSSIAFTDTQYF,TGTGCCAGCAGCTCCATAGCGTTCACAGATACGCAGTATTTT
-,TRBV30,TRBJ2-7,CAWSAQATLLYEQYF,TGTGCCTGGAGTGCGCAGGCCACCCTCCTCTACGAGCAGTACTTC
TRBD2,TRBV7-9,TRBJ2-5,CASIPDAGGGETQYF,TGTGCCAGCATCCCGGACGCGGGGGGCGGAGAGACCCAGTACTTC
-,TRBV6-1,TRBJ1-3,CASSEMAGAIPGNTIYF,TGTGCCAGCAGTGAAATGGCAGGGGCAATTCCTGGAAACACCATATATTTT
TRBD2,TRBV19,TRBJ2-5,CASSSSGRWFQETQYF,TGTGCCAGTAGTTCCAGCGGGAGGTGGTTTCAGGAGACCCAGTACTTC
-,TRBV7-2,TRBJ1-2,CASSLGFGGLGGYTF,TGTGCCAGCAGCTTAGGCTTCGGGGGGCTGGGCGGCTACACCTTC
-,TRBV5-4,TRBJ2-6,CASSRGAGALSGANVLTF,TGTGCCAGCAGCCGGGGGGCAGGGGCCCTCTCTGGGGCCAACGTCCTGACTTTC
TRBD1,TRBV5-1,TRBJ1-1,CASSLEWDRRTEAFF,TGCGCCAGCAGCTTGGAATGGGACAGGAGAACTGAAGCTTTCTTT
TRBD1,TRBV5-5,TRBJ2-2,CASSLDSGGAPGELFF,TGTGCCAGCAGCTTGGATTCAGGGGGCGCGCCCGGGGAGCTGTTTTTT
TRBD2,TRBV10-3,TRBJ2-6,CAISDRGGVGANVLTF,TGTGCCATCAGTGATCGGGGGGGGGTTGGGGCCAACGTCCTGACTTTC
-,TRBV7-6,TRBJ2-1,CASSLVAQYNEQFF,TGTGCCAGCAGCTTAGTAGCGCAATACAATGAGCAGTTCTTC
-,TRBV21-1,TRBJ2-7,CASRRGRDRVYEQYF,TGTGCCAGCAGAAGAGGTCGGGACAGGGTATACGAGCAGTACTTC
-,TRBV5-5,TRBJ2-1,CASSNGGASYNEQFF,TGTGCCAGCAGTAACGGTGGGGCGTCCTACAATGAGCAGTTCTTC
TRBD1,TRBV30,TRBJ1-1,CAWSSGQGPEAFF,TGTGCCTGGAGTTCTGGACAGGGCCCTGAAGCTTTCTTT
TRBD1,TRBV5-6,TRBJ1-2,CASSYRDRGPYGYTF,TGTGCCAGCAGCTACCGGGACAGGGGTCCCTATGGCTACACCTTC
TRBD2,TRBV5-6,TRBJ2-3,CASSLAGLAGGPSTDTQYF,TGTGCCAGCAGCTTGGCCGGGCTAGCGGGGGGGCCTAGCACAGATACGCAGTATTTT
-,TRBV5-1,TRBJ2-7,CASSLWSAPDSNYEQYF,TGCGCCAGCAGCTTGTGGTCAGCCCCGGATAGCAACTACGAGCAGTACTTC